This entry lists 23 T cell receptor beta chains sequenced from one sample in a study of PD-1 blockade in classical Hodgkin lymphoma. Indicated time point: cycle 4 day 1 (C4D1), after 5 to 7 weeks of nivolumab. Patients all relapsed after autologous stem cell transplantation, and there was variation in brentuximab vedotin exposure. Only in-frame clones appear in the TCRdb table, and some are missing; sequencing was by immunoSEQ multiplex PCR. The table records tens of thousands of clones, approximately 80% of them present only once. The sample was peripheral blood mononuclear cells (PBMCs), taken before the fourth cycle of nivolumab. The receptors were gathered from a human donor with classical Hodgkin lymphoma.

CDR3 sequence: CASSTGPAGANVLTF. CDR3 nucleotide sequence: TGCGCCAGCAGCACCGGGCCGGCCGGGGCCAACGTCCTGACTTTC. V is TRBV5-1 and J is TRBJ2-6; D unresolved. CDR3 length: 15 amino acids. V was clipped by 4 bases and J by 4 bases, with 12 bases between them. Per germline, CDR1 SGHRS and CDR2 YFSETQ.

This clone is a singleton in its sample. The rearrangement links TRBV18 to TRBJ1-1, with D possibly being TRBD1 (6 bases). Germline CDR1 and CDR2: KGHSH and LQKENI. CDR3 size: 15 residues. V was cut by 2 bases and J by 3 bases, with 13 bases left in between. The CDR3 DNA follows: TGTGCCAGCTCACCAGGGTGGGGGCGCGACACTGAAGCTTTCTTT. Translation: CASSPGWGRDTEAFF.

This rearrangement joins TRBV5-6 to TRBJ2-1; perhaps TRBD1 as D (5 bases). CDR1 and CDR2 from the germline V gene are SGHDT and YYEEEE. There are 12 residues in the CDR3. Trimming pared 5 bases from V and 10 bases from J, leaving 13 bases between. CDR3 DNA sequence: TGTGCCAGCAGTATGGACATCCTCGAGCAGTTCTTC. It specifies CASSMDILEQFF.

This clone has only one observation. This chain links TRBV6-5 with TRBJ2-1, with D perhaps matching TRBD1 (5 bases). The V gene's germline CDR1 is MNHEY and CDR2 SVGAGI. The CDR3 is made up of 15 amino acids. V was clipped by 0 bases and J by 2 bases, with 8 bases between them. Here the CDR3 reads CASSYSEDTYNEQFF. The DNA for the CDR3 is TGTGCCAGCAGTTACTCAGAGGACACCTACAATGAGCAGTTCTTC.

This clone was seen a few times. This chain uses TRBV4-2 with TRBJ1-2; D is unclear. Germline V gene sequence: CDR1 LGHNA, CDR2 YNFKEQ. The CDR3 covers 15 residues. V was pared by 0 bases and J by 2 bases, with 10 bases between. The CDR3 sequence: CASSQDRDGNYGYTF. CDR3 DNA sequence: TGTGCCAGCAGCCAAGATCGAGACGGCAACTATGGCTACACCTTC.

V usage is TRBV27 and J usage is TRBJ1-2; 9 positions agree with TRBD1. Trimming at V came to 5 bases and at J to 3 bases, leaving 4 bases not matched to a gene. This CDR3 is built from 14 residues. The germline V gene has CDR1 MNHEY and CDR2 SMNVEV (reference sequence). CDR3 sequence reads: CASSAWTGDYGYTF. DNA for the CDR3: TGTGCCAGCAGTGCCTGGACAGGGGACTATGGCTACACCTTC.

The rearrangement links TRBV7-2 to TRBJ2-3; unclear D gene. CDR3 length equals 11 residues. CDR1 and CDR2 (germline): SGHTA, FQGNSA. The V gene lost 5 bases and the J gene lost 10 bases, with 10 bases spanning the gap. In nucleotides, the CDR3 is TGTGCCAGCAGCACGTTAGTCCCGCAGTATTTT. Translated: CASSTLVPQYF.

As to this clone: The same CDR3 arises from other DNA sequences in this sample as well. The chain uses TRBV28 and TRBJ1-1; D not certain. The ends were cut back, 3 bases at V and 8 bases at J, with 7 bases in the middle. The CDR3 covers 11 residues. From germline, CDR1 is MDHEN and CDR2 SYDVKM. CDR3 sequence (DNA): TGTGCCAGCAGTTTGAGAAGGGAAGCTTTCTTT. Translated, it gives CASSLRREAFF. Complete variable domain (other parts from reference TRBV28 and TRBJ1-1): DVKVTQSSRYLVKRTGEKVFLECVQDMDHENMFWYRQDPGLGLRLIYFSYDVKMKEKGDIPEGYSVSREKKERFSLILESASTNQTSMYLCASSLRREAFFGQGTRLTVV.

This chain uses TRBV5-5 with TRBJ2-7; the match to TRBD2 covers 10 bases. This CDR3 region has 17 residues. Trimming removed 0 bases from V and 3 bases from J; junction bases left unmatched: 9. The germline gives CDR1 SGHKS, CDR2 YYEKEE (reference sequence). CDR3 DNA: TGTGCCAGCAGCTTGGGGTCTAGCGGGAGTTTCATCTACGAGCAGTACTTC. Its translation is CASSLGSSGSFIYEQYF.

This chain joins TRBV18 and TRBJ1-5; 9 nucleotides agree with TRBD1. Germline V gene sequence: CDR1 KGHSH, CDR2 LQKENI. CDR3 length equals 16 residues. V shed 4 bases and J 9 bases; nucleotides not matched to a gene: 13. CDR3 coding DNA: TGTGCCAGCTCACTAAACCCCCCGGGACAGGGTTCGCCCCAGCATTTT. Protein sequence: CASSLNPPGQGSPQHF.

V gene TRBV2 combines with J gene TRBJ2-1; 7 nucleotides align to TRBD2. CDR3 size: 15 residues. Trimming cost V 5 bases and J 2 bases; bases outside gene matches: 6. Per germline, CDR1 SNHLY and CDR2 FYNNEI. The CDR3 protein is CASSTPSGTYNEQFF. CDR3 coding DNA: TGTGCCAGCAGTACACCGAGCGGGACCTACAATGAGCAGTTCTTC.

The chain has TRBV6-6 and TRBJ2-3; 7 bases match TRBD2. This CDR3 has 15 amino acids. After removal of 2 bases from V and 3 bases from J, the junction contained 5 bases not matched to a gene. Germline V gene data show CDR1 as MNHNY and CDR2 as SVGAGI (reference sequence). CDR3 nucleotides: TGTGCCAGCAGTTACAGCGGGATTGTGACAGATACGCAGTATTTT. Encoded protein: CASSYSGIVTDTQYF.

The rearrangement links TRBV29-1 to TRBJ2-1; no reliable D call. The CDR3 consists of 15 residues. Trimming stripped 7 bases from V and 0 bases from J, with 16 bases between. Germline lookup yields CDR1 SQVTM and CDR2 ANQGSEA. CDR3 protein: CSALNWVGSYNEQFF. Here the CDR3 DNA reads TGCAGCGCCTTAAACTGGGTCGGCTCCTACAATGAGCAGTTCTTC.

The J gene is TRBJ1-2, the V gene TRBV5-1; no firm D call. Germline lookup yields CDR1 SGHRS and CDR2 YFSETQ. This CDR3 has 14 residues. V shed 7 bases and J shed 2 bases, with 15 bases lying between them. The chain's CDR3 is CASASSWVNYGYTF. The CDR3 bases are TGCGCCAGCGCCTCTTCTTGGGTAAACTATGGCTACACCTTC.

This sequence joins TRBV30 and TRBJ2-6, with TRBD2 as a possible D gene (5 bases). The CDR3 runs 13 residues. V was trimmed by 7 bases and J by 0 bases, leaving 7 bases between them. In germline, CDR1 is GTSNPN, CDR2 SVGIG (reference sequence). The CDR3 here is CASGGSGANVLTF. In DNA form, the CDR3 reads TGTGCCTCCGGAGGCTCTGGGGCCAACGTCCTGACTTTC.

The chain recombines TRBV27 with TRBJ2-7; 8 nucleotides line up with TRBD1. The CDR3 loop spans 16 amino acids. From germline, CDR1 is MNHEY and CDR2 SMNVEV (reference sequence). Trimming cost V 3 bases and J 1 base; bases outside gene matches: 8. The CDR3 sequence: CASSFSTGQVSYEQYF. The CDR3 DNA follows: TGTGCCAGCAGTTTCTCCACGGGACAGGTATCCTACGAGCAGTACTTC.

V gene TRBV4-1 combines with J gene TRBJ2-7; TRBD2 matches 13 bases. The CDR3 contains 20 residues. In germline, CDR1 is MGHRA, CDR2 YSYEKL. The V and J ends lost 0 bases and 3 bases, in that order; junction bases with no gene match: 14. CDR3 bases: TGCGCCAGCAGCCAAGATGTGGGACTAGCGGGATATGATTACGGCTACGAGCAGTACTTC. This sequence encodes CASSQDVGLAGYDYGYEQYF.

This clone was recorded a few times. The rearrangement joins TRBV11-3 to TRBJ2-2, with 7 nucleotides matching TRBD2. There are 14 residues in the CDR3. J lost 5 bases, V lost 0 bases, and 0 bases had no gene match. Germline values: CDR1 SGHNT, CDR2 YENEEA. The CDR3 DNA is TGTGCCAGCAGCTTAGAGGGGGGGACCGGGGAGCTGTTTTTT. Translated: CASSLEGGTGELFF.

The CDR3 nucleotides are TGTGCCAGCAGCGTAGCCCCGAGTTGGGACCACGAGCAGTACTTC. This encodes CASSVAPSWDHEQYF. The rearrangement links TRBV9 to TRBJ2-7, with D perhaps TRBD1 or TRBD2 (5 bases each). The CDR3 length is 15 residues. Germline-derived CDR1 and CDR2 are SGDLS and YYNGEE. With 0 bases removed from V and 5 bases from J, the gap between germline ends came to 15 bases. The full variable domain, completed using reference TRBV9 and TRBJ2-7, is DSGVTQTPKHLITATGQRVTLRCSPRSGDLSVYWYQQSLDQGLQFLIQYYNGEERAKGNILERFSAQQFPDLHSELNLSSLELGDSALYFCASSVAPSWDHEQYFGPGTRLTVT.

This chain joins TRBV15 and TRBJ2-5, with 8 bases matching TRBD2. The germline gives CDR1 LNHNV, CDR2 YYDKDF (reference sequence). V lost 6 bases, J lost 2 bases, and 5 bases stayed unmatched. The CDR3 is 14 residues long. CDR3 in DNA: TGTGCCACCAGGGACCCTAGCGGGCAAGAGACCCAGTACTTC. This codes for CATRDPSGQETQYF.

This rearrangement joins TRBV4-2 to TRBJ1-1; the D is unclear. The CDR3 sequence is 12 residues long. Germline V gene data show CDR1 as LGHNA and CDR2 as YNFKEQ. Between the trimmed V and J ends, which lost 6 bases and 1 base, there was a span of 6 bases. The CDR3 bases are TGTGCCAGCAGTATTGAGAACACTGAAGCTTTCTTT. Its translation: CASSIENTEAFF.

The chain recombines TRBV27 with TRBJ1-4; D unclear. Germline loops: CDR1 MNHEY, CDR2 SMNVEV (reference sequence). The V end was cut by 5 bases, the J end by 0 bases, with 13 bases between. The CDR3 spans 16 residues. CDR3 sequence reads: CASSAPSRATNEKLFF. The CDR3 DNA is TGTGCCAGCAGTGCACCGTCCCGGGCAACTAATGAAAAACTGTTTTTT.

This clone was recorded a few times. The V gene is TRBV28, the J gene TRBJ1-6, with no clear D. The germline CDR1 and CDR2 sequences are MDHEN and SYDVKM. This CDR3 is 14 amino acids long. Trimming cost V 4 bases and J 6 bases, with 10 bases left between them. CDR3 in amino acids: CASSSFGFNSPLHF. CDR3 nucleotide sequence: TGTGCCAGCAGTTCCTTTGGGTTTAATTCACCCCTCCACTTT.